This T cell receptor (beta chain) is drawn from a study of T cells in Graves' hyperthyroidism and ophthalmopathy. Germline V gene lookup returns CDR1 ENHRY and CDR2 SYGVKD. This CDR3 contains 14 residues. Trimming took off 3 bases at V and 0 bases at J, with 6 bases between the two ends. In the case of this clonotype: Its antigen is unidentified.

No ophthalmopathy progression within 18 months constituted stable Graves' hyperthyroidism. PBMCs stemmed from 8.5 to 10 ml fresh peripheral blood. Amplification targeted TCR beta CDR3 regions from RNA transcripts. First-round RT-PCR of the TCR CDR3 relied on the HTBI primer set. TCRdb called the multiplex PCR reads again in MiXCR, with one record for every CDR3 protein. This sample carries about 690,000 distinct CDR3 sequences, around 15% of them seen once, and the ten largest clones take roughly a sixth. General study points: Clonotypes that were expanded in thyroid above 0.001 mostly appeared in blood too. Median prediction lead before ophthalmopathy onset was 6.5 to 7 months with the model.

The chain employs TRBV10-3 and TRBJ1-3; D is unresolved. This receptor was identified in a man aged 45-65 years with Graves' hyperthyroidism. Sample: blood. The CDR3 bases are TGTGCCATCAGTGACGGACCCTCTGGAAACACCATATATTTT. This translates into CAISDGPSGNTIYF.